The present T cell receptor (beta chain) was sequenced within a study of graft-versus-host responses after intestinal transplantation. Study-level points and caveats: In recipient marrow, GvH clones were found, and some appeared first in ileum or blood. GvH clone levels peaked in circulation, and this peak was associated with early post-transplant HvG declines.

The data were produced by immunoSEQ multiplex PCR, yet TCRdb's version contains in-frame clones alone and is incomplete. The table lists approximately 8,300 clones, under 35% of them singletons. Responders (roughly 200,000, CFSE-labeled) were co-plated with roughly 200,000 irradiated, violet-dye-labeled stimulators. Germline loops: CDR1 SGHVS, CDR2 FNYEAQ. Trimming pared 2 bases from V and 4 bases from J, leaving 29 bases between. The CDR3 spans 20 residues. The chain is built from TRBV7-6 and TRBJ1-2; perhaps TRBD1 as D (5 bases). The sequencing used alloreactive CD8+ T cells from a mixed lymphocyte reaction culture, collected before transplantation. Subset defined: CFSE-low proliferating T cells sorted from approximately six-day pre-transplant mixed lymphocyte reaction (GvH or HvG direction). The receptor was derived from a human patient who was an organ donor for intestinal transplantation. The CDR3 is CASSLWPFLSLKGPLYGYTF. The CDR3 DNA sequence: TGTGCCAGCAGCTTATGGCCCTTTTTGTCCCTCAAGGGACCACTCTATGGCTACACCTTC.